One TCR beta chain is described in this entry. This record belongs to a study of blood T cell repertoires in COVID-19. Study details: Whether acute or convalescent, the COVID-19 samples came from the United States, Italy and Spain.

This CDR3 has 13 residues. Trimming cost V 5 bases and J 4 bases, with 9 bases left between them. As originally analysed: Counts of nucleated cells, estimated from reference gene primer amplification, were obtained. Repertoires were generated with immunoSEQ multiplex PCR, while TCRdb's copy carries only in-frame clones and drops some. V and J calls and clone size are those listed in that table; D and trimming were worked out from the DNA. The sample holds 310,000 or so clones, about 89% seen once. This chain joins TRBV12-3 or TRBV12-4 and TRBJ1-5; D uncertain. The specimen was peripheral blood. The source is a man in his late teens or twenties who had recovered from COVID-19. CDR3 nucleotide sequence: TGTGCCAGCAGTCTCCTCTATAATCAGCCCCAGCATTTT. Amino acid sequence: CASSLLYNQPQHF.